These 24 T cell receptor beta chains were sequenced from one sample in a study of monozygotic twins with inflammatory bowel disease. Using the 5' RACE reads, TCRdb records one entry per CDR3 protein without DNA. The sample features approximately 400,000 distinct CDR3 sequences, with approximately 2.3% in its top ten. The specimen sequenced was blood. All receptors derive from a human donor with ulcerative colitis or Crohn's disease, or a healthy co-twin of an affected twin (not recorded which).

V is TRBV5-4 and J is TRBJ2-5; the TCRdb D gene call, TRBD1, has no DNA to confirm it. Germline values: CDR1 SGHNT, CDR2 YYREEE (reference sequence). CDR3 length: 16 residues. The CDR3 here is CASSLCTGGAQETQYF.

The chain carries TRBV7-9 and TRBJ1-4. This CDR3 is built from 16 residues. The germline V gene encodes CDR1 SEHNR and CDR2 FQNEAQ (reference sequence). CDR3 in amino acids: CASRPLRAATNEKLFF.

CDR3 sequence: CSVGGTNNEQFF. This chain joins TRBV20-1 and TRBJ2-1; as DNA is missing, the TRBD2 call by TCRdb cannot be tested. The CDR3 runs 12 residues. Germline V CDR1 and CDR2: DFQATT, SNEGSKA (reference sequence).

The chain has TRBV4-1 and TRBJ1-4; no DNA is available, so the TRBD1 call from TCRdb remains unchecked. Per germline, CDR1 MGHRA and CDR2 YSYEKL. The CDR3 has 12 amino acids. The CDR3 sequence: CASSMSGEKLFF.

J is TRBJ1-4 and V is TRBV15; absent DNA, TCRdb's TRBD1 call cannot be checked. The CDR3 covers 15 residues. Germline V gene lookup returns CDR1 LNHNV and CDR2 YYDKDF (reference sequence). This CDR3 reads CATSRDSDRGEKLFF. The full variable domain, in which reference TRBV15 and TRBJ1-4 provide the parts outside the CDR3, is DAMVIQNPRYQVTQFGKPVTLSCSQTLNHNVMYWYQQKSSQAPKLLFHYYDKDFNNEADTPDNFQSRRPNTSFCFLDIRSPGLGDTAMYLCATSRDSDRGEKLFFGSGTQLSVL.

J is TRBJ1-1 and V is TRBV20-1. Germline CDR1 reads DFQATT; CDR2 reads SNEGSKA (reference sequence). The CDR3 has 12 residues. The CDR3 sequence: CSAAVGSTEAFF.

V gene TRBV18 combines with J gene TRBJ1-1. CDR1 and CDR2 (germline): KGHSH, LQKENI. The CDR3 has 12 residues. This CDR3 is CASSPKADEAFF.

J is TRBJ2-2 and V is TRBV10-3; the TCRdb call, TRBD1, lacks DNA for checking. Germline loops: CDR1 ENHRY, CDR2 SYGVKD. CDR3 length equals 16 residues. CDR3 loop: CAISERGAGNTGELFF.

The chain couples TRBV20-1 to TRBJ2-7; TCRdb reports TRBD1, a call that lacks DNA to check it against. The CDR3 extends over 12 amino acids. The germline gives CDR1 DFQATT, CDR2 SNEGSKA (reference sequence). CDR3 region: CSAEGGRNEQYF.

V usage is TRBV20-1 and J usage is TRBJ2-5; TCRdb returns TRBD2, unconfirmable since there is no DNA. This CDR3 has 19 residues. Germline CDR1 DFQATT, CDR2 SNEGSKA (reference sequence). The CDR3 loop reads CSARPGLAGGPSSPETQYF.

The chain carries TRBV7-2 and TRBJ1-1; TCRdb designates TRBD1, a call that cannot be tested without DNA. The CDR3 spans 13 residues. Germline V CDR1 and CDR2: SGHTA, FQGNSA. CDR3 region: CASSRPVNTEAFF.

The V gene is TRBV7-9, the J gene TRBJ2-7; the TCRdb call, TRBD1, lacks DNA for checking. The CDR3 length is 14 residues. Germline-derived CDR1 and CDR2 are SEHNR and FQNEAQ (reference sequence). Here the CDR3 reads CASSRPGQFNEQYF.

The chain joins TRBV7-2 to TRBJ2-1; the D gene TCRdb calls, TRBD2, cannot be checked with no DNA. The germline gives CDR1 SGHTA, CDR2 FQGNSA. This CDR3 is built from 15 residues. The CDR3 spells CASSREGLADNEQFF.

The chain carries TRBV2 and TRBJ2-3; TCRdb designates TRBD1, a call that cannot be tested without DNA. The CDR3 loop spans 17 amino acids. Germline lookup yields CDR1 SNHLY and CDR2 FYNNEI. This CDR3 reads CASRRSPGLWSTDTQYF. The full variable domain, with the rest looked up from reference TRBV2 and TRBJ2-3, is EPEVTQTPSHQVTQMGQEVILRCVPISNHLYFYWYRQILGQKVEFLVSFYNNEISEKSEIFDDQFSVERPDGSNFTLKIRSTKLEDSAMYFCASRRSPGLWSTDTQYFGPGTRLTVL.

The rearrangement joins TRBV20-1 to TRBJ1-2. The CDR3 consists of 15 residues. Germline V gene lookup returns CDR1 DFQATT and CDR2 SNEGSKA (reference sequence). CDR3 protein: CSASGSPSSKGGYTF.

The CDR3 region is CASSSRQGSNGNTIYF. The V gene is TRBV28, the J gene TRBJ1-3; TCRdb indicates TRBD1, and absent DNA this call remains unverified. This CDR3 spans 16 amino acids. Germline V gives CDR1 MDHEN, CDR2 SYDVKM.

The chain's CDR3 is CASSFGTANQPQHF. This chain uses TRBV12-3 or TRBV12-4 with TRBJ1-5. The CDR3 spans 14 residues.

The CDR3 sequence: CASSLRASEPHEQFF. V is TRBV27 and J is TRBJ2-1; lacking DNA, the TRBD2 call made by TCRdb goes unchecked. Germline V CDR1 and CDR2: MNHEY, SMNVEV (reference sequence). The CDR3 covers 15 residues.

This chain uses TRBV7-2 with TRBJ2-3; TCRdb proposes TRBD2, but this gene call is untestable without DNA. The CDR3 sequence is 16 residues long. Germline V lookup: CDR1 SGHTA, CDR2 FQGNSA. The chain's CDR3 is CASSLGLAEITDTQYF.

The CDR3 region is CASSLRGAYGYTF. The chain combines TRBV5-4 with TRBJ1-2; no DNA is available, so the TRBD1 call from TCRdb remains unchecked. CDR1 and CDR2 (germline): SGHNT, YYREEE (reference sequence). This CDR3 is built from 13 residues.

V is TRBV19 and J is TRBJ1-1. Germline V gene sequence: CDR1 LNHDA, CDR2 SQIVND (reference sequence). CDR3 length: 15 residues. This CDR3 reads CASSMLRGGGTEAFF. The variable domain in full, with the rest retrieved from reference TRBV19 and TRBJ1-1, is DGGITQSPKYLFRKEGQNVTLSCEQNLNHDAMYWYRQDPGQGLRLIYYSQIVNDFQKGDIAEGYSVSREKKESFPLTVTSAQKNPTAFYLCASSMLRGGGTEAFFGQGTRLTVV.

The CDR3 reads CAWSATKIAGGAGELFF. This chain links TRBV30 with TRBJ2-2; the TCRdb D gene call, TRBD2, has no DNA to confirm it. CDR3 length: 17 amino acids. CDR1 and CDR2 (germline): GTSNPN, SVGIG (reference sequence).

The chain carries TRBV6-2 or TRBV6-3 and TRBJ1-2. The CDR3 is 13 amino acids. Per germline, CDR1 MNHEY and CDR2 SVGEGT. The CDR3 sequence is CASTFGRTYGYTF.

The J gene is TRBJ2-5, the V gene TRBV24-1; the TCRdb D gene call, TRBD2, has no DNA to confirm it. Germline V gene data show CDR1 as KGHDR and CDR2 as SFDVKD. The CDR3 has 16 amino acids. This chain's CDR3 is CATGEVGTALEETQYF.